This T cell receptor (beta chain) was retrieved from a study of T cell repertoires in cytomegalovirus infection. TCRdb re-derived calls from the reads in MiXCR, one entry per CDR3 protein. Here the sample spans approximately 300,000 distinct CDR3 sequences, approximately 25% being singletons. This clonotype has ten or more counts. The antigen is not known. The V and J ends lost 1 base and 3 bases respectively, with 6 bases between them. CDR1 is SGHTA, CDR2 FQGNSA, per germline. This CDR3 spans 13 amino acids. The clonotype was recovered from a human donor in good health (CMV status not recorded). Some clones in this sample may be carry-over from other donors' samples. The chain combines TRBV7-2 with TRBJ2-5; D ambiguous. The sequencing used cultured PBMCs, collected from culture after CMV antigen stimulation. The CDR3 DNA sequence: TGTGCCAGCAGCTTAGAACGGGAAGAGACCCAGTACTTC. This sequence encodes CASSLEREETQYF.